The clone carrying this T cell receptor (beta chain) was detected only once. Antigen specificity is unknown. The record originates from a study of neoadjuvant nivolumab and ipilimumab in lung cancer. The study's findings and limits: TCR receptors were sequenced in few samples. Only a single major-pathologic-response sample was available for clonality analysis. Only two of four nivolumab-treated tumors gained richness and clonality by surgery. Compared with tumor-adjacent uninvolved lung, resected tumors showed greater richness and clonality.

Trimming took 1 base from V and 8 from J, leaving 17 bases between them. The CDR3 consists of 14 residues. Germline V CDR1 and CDR2: SQVTM, ANQGSEA. Clones were sequenced by immunoSEQ multiplex PCR, and TCRdb holds only the in-frame ones, with some missing. This table holds roughly 32,000 clones, more than 85% found once. This rearrangement joins TRBV29-1 to TRBJ1-2, with D perhaps matching TRBD1 (5 bases). Sequencing was performed on peripheral blood, taken after neoadjuvant nivolumab, alone or with ipilimumab, at or shortly before surgery. The TCR sequence derives from an adult with non-small cell lung cancer. The CDR3 DNA reads TGCAGCGTTGAAGCTGACGGGGGGTTCGAAGGCTACACCTTC. Protein sequence: CSVEADGGFEGYTF.